This T cell receptor (beta chain) was observed in a study of siplizumab effects on memory and regulatory T cells. Method: immunoSEQ multiplex PCR; TCRdb's copy keeps in-frame clones and lacks some. This sample carries some 56,000 clones, approximately 97% of them seen once, and the ten largest clones take less than 1.1%. A word on this clone: Its antigen is as yet unknown.

Whole-study results and caveats: For mappable alloreactive CD4+ clones, the mean Treg-derived fraction was about 69% with siplizumab and approximately 30% in controls.

This CDR3 comprises 14 residues. The V gene lost 5 bases and the J gene lost 7 bases, with 14 bases spanning the gap. Germline lookup yields CDR1 SGHVS and CDR2 FQNEAQ. The chain combines TRBV7-8 with TRBJ2-2; no reliable D call. This receptor was taken from a human donor in good health. Sequences were obtained from naive CD8+ T cells sorted from blood. The DNA of the CDR3 is TGTGCCAGCAGCGTAGTGATGGGCAGCGGGGAGCTGTTTTTT. Its translation is CASSVVMGSGELFF. Combining the CDR3 with reference TRBV7-8 and TRBJ2-2 gives the whole variable domain GAGVSQSPRYKVAKRGQDVALRCDPISGHVSLFWYQQALGQGPEFLTYFQNEAQLDKSGLPSDRFFAERPEGSVSTLKIQRTQQEDSAVYLCASSVVMGSGELFFGEGSRLTVL.